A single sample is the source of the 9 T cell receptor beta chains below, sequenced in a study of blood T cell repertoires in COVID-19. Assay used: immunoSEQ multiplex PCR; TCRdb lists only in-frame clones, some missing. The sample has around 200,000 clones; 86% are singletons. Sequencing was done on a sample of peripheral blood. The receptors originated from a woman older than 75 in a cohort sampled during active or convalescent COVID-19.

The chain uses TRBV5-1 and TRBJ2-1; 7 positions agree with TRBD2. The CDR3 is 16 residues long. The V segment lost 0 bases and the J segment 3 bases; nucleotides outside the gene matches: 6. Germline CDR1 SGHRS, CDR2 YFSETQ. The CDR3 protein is CASSLASASGYNEQFF. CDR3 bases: TGCGCCAGCAGCTTGGCCTCGGCTAGCGGCTACAATGAGCAGTTCTTC.

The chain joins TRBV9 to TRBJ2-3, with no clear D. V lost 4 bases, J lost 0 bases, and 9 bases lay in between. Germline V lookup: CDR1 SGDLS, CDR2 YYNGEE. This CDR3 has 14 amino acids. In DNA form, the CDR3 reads TGTGCCAGCAGCTCCCAGACTAGCACAGATACGCAGTATTTT. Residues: CASSSQTSTDTQYF.

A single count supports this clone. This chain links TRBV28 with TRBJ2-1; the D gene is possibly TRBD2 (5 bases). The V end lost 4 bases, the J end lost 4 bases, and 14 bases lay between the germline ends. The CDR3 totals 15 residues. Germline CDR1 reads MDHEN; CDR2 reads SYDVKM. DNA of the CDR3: TGTGCCAGCAGTTCCCCCGGGGTTCAATACAATGAGCAGTTCTTC. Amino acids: CASSSPGVQYNEQFF.

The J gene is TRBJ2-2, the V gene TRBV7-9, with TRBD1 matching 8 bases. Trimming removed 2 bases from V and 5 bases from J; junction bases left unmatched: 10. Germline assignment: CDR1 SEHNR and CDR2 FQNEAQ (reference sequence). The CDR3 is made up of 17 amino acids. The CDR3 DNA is TGTGCCAGCAGCTTACCGCCGGACAGGGCGGGGACCGGGGAGCTGTTTTTT. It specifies CASSLPPDRAGTGELFF. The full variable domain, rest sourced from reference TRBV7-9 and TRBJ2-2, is DTGVSQNPRHKITKRGQNVTFRCDPISEHNRLYWYRQTLGQGPEFLTYFQNEAQLEKSRLLSDRFSAERPKGSFSTLEIQRTEQGDSAMYLCASSLPPDRAGTGELFFGEGSRLTVL.

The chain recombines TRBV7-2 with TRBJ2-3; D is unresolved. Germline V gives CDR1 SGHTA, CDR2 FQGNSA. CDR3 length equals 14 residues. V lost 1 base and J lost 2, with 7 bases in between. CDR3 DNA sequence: TGTGCCAGCAGCTTAGGCCCAGACACAGATACGCAGTATTTT. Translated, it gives CASSLGPDTDTQYF. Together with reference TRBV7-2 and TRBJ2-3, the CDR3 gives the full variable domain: GAGVSQSPSNKVTEKGKDVELRCDPISGHTALYWYRQSLGQGLEFLIYFQGNSAPDKSGLPSDRFSAERTGGSVSTLTIQRTQQEDSAVYLCASSLGPDTDTQYFGPGTRLTVL.

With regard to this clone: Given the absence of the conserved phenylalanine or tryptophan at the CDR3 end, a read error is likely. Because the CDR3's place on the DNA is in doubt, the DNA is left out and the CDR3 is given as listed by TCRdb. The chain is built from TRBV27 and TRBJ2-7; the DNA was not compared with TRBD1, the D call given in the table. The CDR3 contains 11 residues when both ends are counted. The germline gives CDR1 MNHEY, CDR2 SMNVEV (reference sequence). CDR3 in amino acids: CATSLKDRGDL.

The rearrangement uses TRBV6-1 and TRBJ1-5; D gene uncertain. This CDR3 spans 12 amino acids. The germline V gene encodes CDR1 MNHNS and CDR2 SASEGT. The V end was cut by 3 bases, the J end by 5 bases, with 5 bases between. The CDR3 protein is CASSDSDQPQHF. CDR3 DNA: TGTGCCAGCAGTGATTCGGATCAGCCCCAGCATTTT.

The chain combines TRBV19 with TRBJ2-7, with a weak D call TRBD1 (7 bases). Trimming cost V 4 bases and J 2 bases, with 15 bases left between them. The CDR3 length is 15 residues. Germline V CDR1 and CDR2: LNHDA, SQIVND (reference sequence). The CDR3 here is CASSNRGGSTYEQYF. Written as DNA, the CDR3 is TGTGCCAGTAGTAACAGGGGAGGATCAACCTACGAGCAGTACTTC.

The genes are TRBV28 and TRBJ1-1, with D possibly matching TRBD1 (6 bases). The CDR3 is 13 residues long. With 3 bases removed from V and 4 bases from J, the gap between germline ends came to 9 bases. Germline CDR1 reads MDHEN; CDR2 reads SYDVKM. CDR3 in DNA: TGTGCCAGCAGTTTTGGGGGGGCCACTGAAGCTTTCTTT. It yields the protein CASSFGGATEAFF.